This entry describes one T cell receptor beta chain. Its antigen is unidentified. The record originates from a study of post-analysis software for immune sequencing data. Tagging with unique molecular identifiers was a feature of the TCR beta cDNA libraries. TCRdb re-called the PCR reads through MiXCR, storing one row per CDR3 protein. The table lists 750,000 to 900,000 distinct CDR3 sequences, around 46% of them singletons. The CDR3 totals 13 residues. The germline CDR1 and CDR2 sequences are KGHDR and SFDVKD. Deletions cut 3 bases from V and 5 bases from J, with 9 bases between. Study findings and constraints: Comparison of patients with controls showed about 5 TRBV segments more frequent in patients, TRBV5-6, TRBV5-1 and TRBV20-1 among them. Multiple sclerosis patients had significantly lower normalized Chao1 diversity than controls.

This receptor was obtained from a girl aged 5 to 17 with multiple sclerosis. This chain links TRBV24-1 with TRBJ2-5; D perhaps matches TRBD1 (6 bases). The sequenced sample was blood. The CDR3 nucleotides read TGTGCCACCAGTGATCAGGGGTGGGAGACCCAGTACTTC. Its translation: CATSDQGWETQYF.